The next 2 T cell receptor beta chains were all read from a single sample in a study of T cell changes during pregnancy in multiple sclerosis. Profiled with immunoSEQ multiplex PCR; TCRdb holds only in-frame clones, not every one. This table holds tens of thousands of clones, roughly 92% found once. Source: peripheral blood, taken in the second trimester of pregnancy. These receptors all stem from a female donor with multiple sclerosis, enrolled in a pregnancy study.

The rearrangement uses TRBV7-2 and TRBJ1-6; 9 bases match TRBD1. Germline trimming cut 5 bases from V and 7 bases from J; bases unmatched to any gene: 3. The CDR3 spans 14 residues. Germline V gene lookup returns CDR1 SGHTA and CDR2 FQGNSA. CDR3: CASSPGQGNSPLHF. CDR3 nucleotide sequence: TGTGCCAGCAGCCCTGGACAGGGGAATTCACCCCTCCACTTT.

The chain couples TRBV28 to TRBJ1-4; 8 bases line up with TRBD1. The CDR3 has 16 amino acids. J lost 0 bases, V lost 5 bases, and 5 bases had no gene match. Germline-derived CDR1 and CDR2 are MDHEN and SYDVKM. The CDR3 DNA follows: TGTGCCAGCAGTAGGACAGGGTTGGCAACTAATGAAAAACTGTTTTTT. Amino acids: CASSRTGLATNEKLFF. The entire variable domain, with the rest obtained from reference TRBV28 and TRBJ1-4, is as follows: DVKVTQSSRYLVKRTGEKVFLECVQDMDHENMFWYRQDPGLGLRLIYFSYDVKMKEKGDIPEGYSVSREKKERFSLILESASTNQTSMYLCASSRTGLATNEKLFFGSGTQLSVL.